Listed below are T cell receptor beta chains from one sample, sequenced in a study of T cells in Graves' hyperthyroidism and ophthalmopathy. TCRdb independently ran MiXCR on the multiplex PCR reads; one entry per CDR3 protein. The sample holds 500,000 to 600,000 distinct CDR3 sequences, 40% to 55% seen once. The sequenced sample was peripheral blood or thyroid tissue (not recorded which). Receptors were obtained from an adult woman with Graves' disease, either hyperthyroidism or ophthalmopathy (not recorded which). Both conserved end residues are part of each CDR3. D genes are given only for firm matches. Not all rows give a size; the values are once, few, many and, for expanded clones, a class.

V gene	clone size	J gene	D gene	CDR3 DNA	CDR3 protein
TRBV7-9	.	TRBJ1-6	TRBD1	TGTGCCAGCAGCTCGGACAACATAGGGGGCAATTCACCCCTCCACTTT	CASSSDNIGGNSPLHF
TRBV19	many	TRBJ2-7	TRBD1	TGTGCCAGTACCCCGGGACAGGGTCTAAACTACGAGCAGTACTTC	CASTPGQGLNYEQYF
TRBV15	.	TRBJ2-7	.	TGTGCCACCAGGGACCCCGGGACCGTGGACCACGAGCAGTACTTC	CATRDPGTVDHEQYF
TRBV7-2	few	TRBJ1-1	.	TGTGCCAGTCGATCTCTGGGGAACACTGAAGCTTTCTTT	CASRSLGNTEAFF
TRBV16	many	TRBJ1-4	TRBD1	TGTGCCAGCAGCTCGGGACAGTTTCGTGAAAAACTGTTTTTT	CASSSGQFREKLFF
TRBV29-1	many	TRBJ1-1	.	TGCAGCGTTGAAGACAGCAGTATGAACACTGAAGCTTTCTTT	CSVEDSSMNTEAFF
TRBV15	.	TRBJ2-3	.	TGTGCCACCAGCAGAGAAAAGGTAGTCCGGACAGATACGCAGTATTTT	CATSREKVVRTDTQYF
TRBV6-1	.	TRBJ2-7	TRBD2	TGTGCCAGCAGTCCAACGGGACTAGTCTGGTACTTC	CASSPTGLVWYF
TRBV24-1	.	TRBJ2-7	TRBD1	TGTGCCACCAGTGAGGGGGACAGACTCTTGAGTGAGCAGTACTTC	CATSEGDRLLSEQYF
TRBV7-3	.	TRBJ2-5	TRBD1	TGTGCCAGCAGCACCCGCCTGGGACAGGGGTGGGAGACCCAGTACTTC	CASSTRLGQGWETQYF
TRBV7-9	.	TRBJ1-6	TRBD1	TGTGCCAGCATAGCCAGGGGGCTGGATTCACCCCTCCACTTT	CASIARGLDSPLHF
TRBV7-9	.	TRBJ1-2	.	TGTGCCAGCAGCTTAGCGCCCGAAACCTATGGCTACACCTTC	CASSLAPETYGYTF
TRBV12-3/TRBV12-4	few	TRBJ2-7	.	TGTGCCAGCAGTCTTTCATGGCATGAATACGAGCAGTACTTC	CASSLSWHEYEQYF
TRBV10-3	.	TRBJ1-6	TRBD1	TGTGCCATCAGTGAGTACTGGAACAGGGGAAAATCACCCCTCCACTTT	CAISEYWNRGKSPLHF
TRBV10-3	.	TRBJ2-7	TRBD1	TGTGCCATCAGTGAGGGACAGGGGGACGAGCAGTACTTC	CAISEGQGDEQYF
TRBV7-9	.	TRBJ2-5	.	TGTGCCAGCAGCTCAGACACCCTGAACTTC	CASSSDTLNF
TRBV15	many	TRBJ2-7	.	TGTGCCACCAGCAACGACTACGAGCAGTACTTC	CATSNDYEQYF
TRBV7-9	.	TRBJ1-6	.	TGTGCCAGCAGCGTAGCGTCGGCCGGGGTAGGAAATTCACCCCTCCACTTT	CASSVASAGVGNSPLHF
TRBV10-3	few	TRBJ1-2	.	TGTGCCATCAGTGAGCGTTCCGGGGACGATGGCTACACCTTC	CAISERSGDDGYTF
TRBV26	.	TRBJ2-7	.	TGTGCCAGCAGCTCAGGCGGGGTTGCAGGGCTTGTTCACGAGCAGTACTTC	CASSSGGVAGLVHEQYF
TRBV27	.	TRBJ2-2	TRBD2	TGTGCCAGCAGTTCCCCTAGCGGGATATCTGTCACCGGGGAGCTGTTTTTT	CASSSPSGISVTGELFF
TRBV10-3	.	TRBJ1-6	TRBD1	TGTGCCACCGGGGACAGGGGATCACCCCTCCACTTT	CATGDRGSPLHF
TRBV19	.	TRBJ2-5	TRBD1	TGTGCCAGTAGTTATCAACAGGGGGCGCAAGAGACCCAGTACTTC	CASSYQQGAQETQYF
TRBV7-3	.	TRBJ2-7	.	TGTGCCAGCAGCCCCACCGTCGGACCAAACTACGAGCAGTACTTC	CASSPTVGPNYEQYF
TRBV24-1	.	TRBJ2-5	.	TGTGCCACCAGTGATTTGCAGCCCCAGGGGAGTCGAGAGACCCAGTACTTC	CATSDLQPQGSRETQYF
TRBV9	many	TRBJ2-7	TRBD2	TGTGCCAGCAGCGTAGACAAGACGGGAGGGCAAGTGTACTTC	CASSVDKTGGQVYF
TRBV11-2	few	TRBJ2-7	.	TGTGCCAGCAGCTTATCGCGGGTGCGCGAGCAGTACTTC	CASSLSRVREQYF
TRBV20-1	.	TRBJ1-1	TRBD1	TGCAGTGCTAGCGTACGGCCGGGACAGAAGAACACTGAAGCTTTCTTT	CSASVRPGQKNTEAFF
TRBV10-3	.	TRBJ2-5	TRBD2	TGTGCCATCAGTGGGGGGACTAGCGGGAAAGAGACCCAGTACTTC	CAISGGTSGKETQYF
TRBV7-9	many	TRBJ2-6	.	TGTGCCAGCCCTAAGGTGGGGGGCGCTTCTGGGGCCAACGTCCTGACTTTC	CASPKVGGASGANVLTF
TRBV7-2	.	TRBJ2-7	TRBD1	TGTGCCAGCAGCTTAGAGGGGTGGGGACAGTTCTCCGAGCAGTACTTC	CASSLEGWGQFSEQYF
TRBV29-1	.	TRBJ2-7	.	TGCAGCGTTGTTCCCGGCAGCTCCTACGAGCAGTACTTC	CSVVPGSSYEQYF
TRBV7-2	many	TRBJ2-2	.	TGTGCCAGCAGCAGGGGACTTTTAAACACCGGGGAGCTGTTTTTT	CASSRGLLNTGELFF
TRBV29-1	.	TRBJ1-1	.	TGCAGCGTCACAACCGGGCGAAACACTGAAGCTTTCTTT	CSVTTGRNTEAFF
TRBV20-1	many	TRBJ2-7	TRBD2	TGCAGTGCTAGCGTGGGCGGGAGTCTCAACGAGCAGTACTTC	CSASVGGSLNEQYF
TRBV30	.	TRBJ2-7	.	TGTGCCTGGAGTGGGGGAGAACGGAGGAGTTACGAGCAGTACTTC	CAWSGGERRSYEQYF